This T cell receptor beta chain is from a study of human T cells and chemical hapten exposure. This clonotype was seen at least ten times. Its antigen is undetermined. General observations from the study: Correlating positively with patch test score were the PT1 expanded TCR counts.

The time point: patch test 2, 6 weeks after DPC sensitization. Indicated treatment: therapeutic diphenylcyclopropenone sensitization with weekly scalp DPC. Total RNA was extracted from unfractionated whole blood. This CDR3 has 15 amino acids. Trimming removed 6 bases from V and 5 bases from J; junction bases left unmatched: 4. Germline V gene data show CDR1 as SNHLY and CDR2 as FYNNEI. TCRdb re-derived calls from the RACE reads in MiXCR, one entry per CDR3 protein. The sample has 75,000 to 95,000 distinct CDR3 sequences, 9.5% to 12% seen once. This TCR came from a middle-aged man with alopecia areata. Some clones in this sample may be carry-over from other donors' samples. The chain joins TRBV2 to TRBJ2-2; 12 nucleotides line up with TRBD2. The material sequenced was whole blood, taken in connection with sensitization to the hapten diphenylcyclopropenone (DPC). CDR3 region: CASSPTSGRTGELFF. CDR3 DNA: TGTGCCAGCAGCCCGACTAGCGGGAGAACCGGGGAGCTGTTTTTT. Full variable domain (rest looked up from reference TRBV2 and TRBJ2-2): EPEVTQTPSHQVTQMGQEVILRCVPISNHLYFYWYRQILGQKVEFLVSFYNNEISEKSEIFDDQFSVERPDGSNFTLKIRSTKLEDSAMYFCASSPTSGRTGELFFGEGSRLTVL.